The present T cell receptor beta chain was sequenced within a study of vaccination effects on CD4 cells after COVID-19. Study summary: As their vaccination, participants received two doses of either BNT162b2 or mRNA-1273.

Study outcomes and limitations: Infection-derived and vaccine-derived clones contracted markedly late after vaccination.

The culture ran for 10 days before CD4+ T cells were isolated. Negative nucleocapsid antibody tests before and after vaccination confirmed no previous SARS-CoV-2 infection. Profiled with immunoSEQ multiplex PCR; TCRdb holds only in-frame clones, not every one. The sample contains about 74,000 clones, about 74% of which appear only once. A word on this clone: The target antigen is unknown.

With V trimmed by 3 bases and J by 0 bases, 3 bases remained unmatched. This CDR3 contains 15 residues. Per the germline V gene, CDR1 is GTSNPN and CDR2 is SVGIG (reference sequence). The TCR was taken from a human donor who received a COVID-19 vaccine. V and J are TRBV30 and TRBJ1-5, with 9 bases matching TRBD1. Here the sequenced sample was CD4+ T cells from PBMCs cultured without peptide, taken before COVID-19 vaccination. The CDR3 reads CAWSGQGYSNQPQHF. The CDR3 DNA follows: TGTGCCTGGAGCGGACAGGGGTATAGCAATCAGCCCCAGCATTTT.